Following are 31 T cell receptor beta chains from one sample sequenced in a study of blood T cells in healthy people across ages. For the second PCR, which ran for about 7 to 11 cycles, a sample-barcoded 5' primer and a J-beta primer mix were used. MiXCR, run by TCRdb on the 5' RACE reads, gives a single entry per CDR3 protein. The sample has some 690,000 distinct CDR3 sequences, about a fifth seen once. The specimen sequenced was blood. The receptors shown here come from a man in his 70s in good health.

This clonotype was seen a handful of times. V gene TRBV20-1 combines with J gene TRBJ2-4; unclear D gene. Deletions cut 0 bases from V and 1 base from J, with 7 bases between. This CDR3 has 14 amino acids. CDR1 and CDR2 (germline): DFQATT, SNEGSKA (reference sequence). The CDR3 nucleotides read TGCAGTGCTAGAGATTTCAGGGCCAAAAACATTCAGTACTTC. Its translation: CSARDFRAKNIQYF.

This chain connects TRBV19 to TRBJ1-2; 9 bases line up with TRBD1. This CDR3 spans 12 amino acids. Trimming removed 10 bases from V and 4 bases from J; junction bases left unmatched: 4. The germline V gene encodes CDR1 LNHDA and CDR2 SQIVND (reference sequence). The DNA of the CDR3 is TGTGCCACAAGGACAGGGGCCTATGGCTACACCTTC. Its protein product is CATRTGAYGYTF. The whole variable domain, remainder taken from reference TRBV19 and TRBJ1-2, is DGGITQSPKYLFRKEGQNVTLSCEQNLNHDAMYWYRQDPGQGLRLIYYSQIVNDFQKGDIAEGYSVSREKKESFPLTVTSAQKNPTAFYLCATRTGAYGYTFGSGTRLTVV.

The sample holds a few counts of this clonotype. This chain joins TRBV23-1 and TRBJ2-3; no clear D. TRBV23-1 is an open reading frame whose function is uncertain. The CDR3 is 10 amino acids. Here the CDR3 reads CAWRRDTQYF. In DNA, the CDR3 is TGCGCTTGGCGCCGTGATACGCAGTATTTT.

This chain uses TRBV10-3 with TRBJ2-3; D perhaps matches TRBD1 (5 bases). Per germline, CDR1 ENHRY and CDR2 SYGVKD. The CDR3 loop spans 10 amino acids. V was pared by 9 bases and J by 7 bases, with 8 bases between. CDR3: CAMGLNTQYF. As DNA, the CDR3 is TGTGCCATGGGGCTCAATACGCAGTATTTT.

This clonotype was counted ten times or more. The rearrangement joins TRBV7-2 to TRBJ2-1, with D tentatively TRBD2 (6 bases). This CDR3 is built from 15 residues. Germline CDR1 and CDR2: SGHTA and FQGNSA. The V and J ends lost 0 bases and 4 bases respectively, with 10 bases between them. For the CDR3, the DNA is TGTGCCAGCAGCTTAGCGGGGGGTTTGTACAATGAGCAGTTCTTC. Residues: CASSLAGGLYNEQFF.

This chain uses TRBV6-4 with TRBJ2-1; 9 bases agree with TRBD2. CDR3 length equals 19 residues. After removal of 2 bases from V and 4 bases from J, the junction contained 15 bases not matched to a gene. Germline loops: CDR1 MRHNA, CDR2 SNTAGT. The CDR3 nucleotides are TGTGCCAGCAGTGACCATTTTGGGGGTTCTAGCGGGACATACAATGAGCAGTTCTTC. It translates to CASSDHFGGSSGTYNEQFF.

V is TRBV12-3 or TRBV12-4 and J is TRBJ2-5; 7 nucleotides line up with TRBD1. The V and J ends lost 0 bases and 6 bases, in that order; junction bases with no gene match: 13. The CDR3 loop spans 17 amino acids. Here the CDR3 reads CASSLARATGAGQTQYF. The CDR3 region has the DNA TGTGCCAGCAGTTTAGCTCGGGCAACAGGGGCCGGGCAGACCCAGTACTTC.

The chain combines TRBV20-1 with TRBJ2-7, with D tentatively TRBD1 (6 bases). The CDR3 is made up of 14 amino acids. Per the germline V gene, CDR1 is DFQATT and CDR2 is SNEGSKA (reference sequence). V was shortened by 6 bases and J by 3 bases, with 18 bases between the two germline ends. The CDR3 sequence: CSARFRDIVYEQYF. CDR3 coding DNA: TGCAGTGCCAGGTTCCGGGACATCGTCTACGAGCAGTACTTC.

This clonotype turned up a few times. The chain's CDR3 is CASTLWDREVDTQYF. For the CDR3, the DNA is TGCGCCAGCACCCTTTGGGACAGGGAGGTAGATACGCAGTATTTT. The gene calls are TRBV5-1 and TRBJ2-3; 9 nucleotides line up with TRBD1. The length of the CDR3 is 15 residues. Looked up from germline, CDR1 is SGHRS and CDR2 is YFSETQ. V shed 6 bases and J 5 bases; nucleotides not matched to a gene: 10.

This sequence joins TRBV7-9 and TRBJ1-1, with 7 bases lining up with TRBD1. The germline gives CDR1 SEHNR, CDR2 FQNEAQ (reference sequence). This CDR3 comprises 14 residues. The V and J ends lost 7 bases and 6 bases, in that order; junction bases with no gene match: 11. CDR3 protein: CASIQGEIGAEAFF. The CDR3 nucleotides are TGTGCCAGCATTCAGGGGGAGATTGGAGCTGAAGCTTTCTTT. Full variable domain (outside the CDR3, taken from reference TRBV7-9 and TRBJ1-1): DTGVSQNPRHKITKRGQNVTFRCDPISEHNRLYWYRQTLGQGPEFLTYFQNEAQLEKSRLLSDRFSAERPKGSFSTLEIQRTEQGDSAMYLCASIQGEIGAEAFFGQGTRLTVV.

This clonotype was counted between two and nine times. This chain uses TRBV20-1 with TRBJ1-2; 7 bases are a match to TRBD1. The CDR3 extends over 18 amino acids. Germline V gives CDR1 DFQATT, CDR2 SNEGSKA (reference sequence). V was pared by 1 base and J by 0 bases, with 14 bases of the junction left unmatched. The CDR3 DNA is TGCAGTGCTAGAGGTTCTTTTCCCGGGACAGCGGCTAACTATGGCTACACCTTC. Its protein product is CSARGSFPGTAANYGYTF.

This chain links TRBV6-1 with TRBJ2-6; D tentatively fits TRBD1 or TRBD2 (5 bases each). Germline V gene sequence: CDR1 MNHNS, CDR2 SASEGT. V was shortened by 2 bases and J by 0 bases, with 14 bases between the two germline ends. This CDR3 is 18 amino acids long. Here the CDR3 reads CASSEPNRGISGANVLTF. The CDR3 nucleotides read TGTGCCAGCAGTGAACCGAACCGGGGCATCTCTGGGGCCAACGTCCTGACTTTC.

This clonotype was observed many times. The rearrangement uses TRBV5-1 and TRBJ2-1; D remains ambiguous. The ends were cut back, 0 bases at V and 3 bases at J, with 10 bases in the middle. The CDR3 contains 15 residues. Germline V gene lookup returns CDR1 SGHRS and CDR2 YFSETQ. CDR3 amino acids: CASSLGGINYNEQFF. CDR3 nucleotide sequence: TGCGCCAGCAGCTTGGGTGGGATAAACTACAATGAGCAGTTCTTC.

The chain carries TRBV20-1 and TRBJ2-3; TRBD2 is a possible D gene (5 bases). The CDR3 totals 10 residues. The V and J ends lost 6 bases and 6 bases respectively, with 7 bases between them. Germline lookup yields CDR1 DFQATT and CDR2 SNEGSKA (reference sequence). The CDR3 region has the DNA TGCAGTGCGGGAGAGGATACGCAGTATTTT. As protein: CSAGEDTQYF.

The chain combines TRBV5-1 with TRBJ1-1; D is uncertain. Germline V gene sequence: CDR1 SGHRS, CDR2 YFSETQ. V was cut by 4 bases and J by 6 bases, with 16 bases left in between. This CDR3 is built from 14 residues. The CDR3 DNA follows: TGCGCCAGCAGCCCGGCCCCACAGCTGGCTGAAGCTTTCTTT. Translation gives CASSPAPQLAEAFF.

This clonotype came up a few times. The chain has TRBV20-1 and TRBJ2-3; 7 bases fit TRBD2. The CDR3 is made up of 13 amino acids. The V gene's germline CDR1 is DFQATT and CDR2 SNEGSKA (reference sequence). The CDR3 nucleotides read TGCAGCGGGGGAGGGCTCCAAACAGATACGCAGTATTTT. The encoded protein is CSGGGLQTDTQYF.

The V gene is TRBV10-3, the J gene TRBJ2-7; 7 bases match TRBD1. The CDR3 is 15 amino acids. In germline, CDR1 is ENHRY, CDR2 SYGVKD. The V and J ends lost 8 bases and 3 bases, in that order; junction bases with no gene match: 13. The CDR3, as DNA: TGTGCCATCGGAAACCTCCGGGACAGTCTCTACGAGCAGTACTTC. Translation gives CAIGNLRDSLYEQYF.

This clonotype was seen more than once but under ten times. This chain connects TRBV13 to TRBJ1-3, with D tentatively TRBD1 (6 bases). The CDR3 is 16 amino acids. Looked up from germline, CDR1 is PRHDT and CDR2 is FYEKMQ (reference sequence). V shed 4 bases and J shed 3 bases, with 16 bases lying between them. CDR3 bases: TGTGCCAGCAGCTGGACACAGGGTACCGGTGGAAACACCATATATTTT. Protein product: CASSWTQGTGGNTIYF.

The chain links TRBV9 to TRBJ2-3, with 14 bases that match TRBD2. Germline assignment: CDR1 SGDLS and CDR2 YYNGEE. The CDR3 has 17 amino acids. The trim removed 4 bases at V and 4 bases at J, leaving 8 bases unmatched. The CDR3 is CASSTRLAGGSPDTQYF. The CDR3 DNA reads TGTGCCAGCAGCACCCGACTAGCGGGAGGGTCTCCAGATACGCAGTATTTT.

The V and J genes are TRBV20-1 and TRBJ1-1, with TRBD1 identical over 7 bases. Germline-derived CDR1 and CDR2 are DFQATT and SNEGSKA (reference sequence). The CDR3 extends over 14 amino acids. The ends lost 5 bases at V and 2 bases at J; junction bases unmatched: 8. The CDR3 reads CSAGIQGLNTEAFF. The CDR3, as DNA: TGCAGTGCTGGGATACAGGGGCTCAACACTGAAGCTTTCTTT.

This clonotype came up a few times. This chain uses TRBV20-1 with TRBJ2-3; D uncertain. The CDR3 covers 14 residues. V shed 6 bases and J shed 1 base, with 14 bases lying between them. CDR1 DFQATT and CDR2 SNEGSKA come from the germline V gene (reference sequence). CDR3 region: CSATREPGTDTQYF. CDR3 nucleotide sequence: TGCAGTGCAACAAGAGAACCGGGCACAGATACGCAGTATTTT.

This chain uses TRBV3-1 with TRBJ2-3; D unclear. Trimming left V 0 bases short and J 0 bases short, with 4 bases between. Per the germline V gene, CDR1 is LGHDT and CDR2 is YNNKEL (reference sequence). The length of the CDR3 is 14 residues. The CDR3 nucleotides read TGTGCCAGCAGCCAAGATACTAGCACAGATACGCAGTATTTT. Amino acid sequence: CASSQDTSTDTQYF.

This clonotype was seen only a few times. The chain uses TRBV7-2 and TRBJ2-7; 8 bases are shared with TRBD2. The germline CDR1 and CDR2 sequences are SGHTA and FQGNSA. The CDR3 runs to 15 residues. Losses at the gene ends were 2 bases for V and 6 bases for J; bases not matched to a gene: 9. The CDR3 loop is CASSLLPAGVSEQYF. As DNA, the CDR3 is TGTGCCAGCAGCTTACTCCCAGCGGGAGTCTCCGAGCAGTACTTC.

This clonotype was seen a handful of times. The rearrangement links TRBV6-5 to TRBJ1-1, with D maybe TRBD1 (6 bases). The germline V and J ends were trimmed by 7 bases and 3 bases, with 15 bases remaining between them. This CDR3 has 14 amino acids. The germline V gene has CDR1 MNHEY and CDR2 SVGAGI. The CDR3 DNA follows: TGTGCCAGCAACCTACAGGGCGCCGACACTGAAGCTTTCTTT. Translated: CASNLQGADTEAFF.

V is TRBV3-1 and J is TRBJ2-5; 8 positions match TRBD2. The CDR3 has 16 residues. Germline V lookup: CDR1 LGHDT, CDR2 YNNKEL (reference sequence). The V gene end was trimmed by 4 bases and the J gene end by 1 base; junction bases not matched to a gene: 8. This CDR3 reads CASSLLAGTFQETQYF. CDR3 nucleotide sequence: TGTGCCAGCAGCCTATTAGCGGGAACGTTCCAAGAGACCCAGTACTTC.

The CDR3 DNA follows: TGTGCCAGTAGCCAGTCAGGGTTACCCTACAATGAGCAGTTCTTC. As protein: CASSQSGLPYNEQFF. The V and J genes are TRBV27 and TRBJ2-1; D is possibly TRBD1 (5 bases). CDR1 is MNHEY, CDR2 SMNVEV, per germline (reference sequence). CDR3 length: 15 residues. The V gene lost 9 bases and the J gene lost 2 bases, with 17 bases spanning the gap.

The genes are TRBV11-2 and TRBJ2-2; D possibly uses TRBD1 or TRBD2 (5 bases each). The germline gives CDR1 SGHAT, CDR2 FQNNGV. The V end lost 5 bases, the J end lost 1 base, and 14 bases lay between the germline ends. The CDR3 sequence is 16 residues long. In DNA, the CDR3 is TGTGCCAGCAGCCTCTTTGGGGGAGAGAACACCGGGGAGCTGTTTTTT. This codes for CASSLFGGENTGELFF.

This sequence joins TRBV7-2 and TRBJ2-3, with 9 bases identical to TRBD2. Germline-derived CDR1 and CDR2 are SGHTA and FQGNSA. CDR3 size: 21 residues. V trimming: 1 base; J trimming: 0 bases; junction bases outside the gene matches: 17. The CDR3 bases are TGTGCCAGCAGCTTAGGGCCGGGGCGCATGTTAGCGGGGGCAAGCACAGATACGCAGTATTTT. This codes for CASSLGPGRMLAGASTDTQYF.

This rearrangement joins TRBV25-1 to TRBJ1-2, with D tentatively TRBD1 (6 bases). Trimming took 4 bases from V and 6 from J, leaving 12 bases between them. Germline V gene lookup returns CDR1 MGHDK and CDR2 SYGVNS. CDR3 length equals 13 residues. DNA for the CDR3: TGTGCCAGCAGTGCAGCGGGGACAAATGGCTACACCTTC. Its protein is CASSAAGTNGYTF.

The V and J genes are TRBV5-5 and TRBJ2-5, with no clear D. The closer fit of TRBJ2-7 to the DNA end suggests the J call may be wrong. CDR3 length equals 12 residues. Per germline, CDR1 SGHKS and CDR2 YYEKEE (reference sequence). The CDR3 reads CASSPRSDEQYF. The CDR3 DNA is TGTGCCAGCAGTCCCCGTTCGGACGAGCAGTACTTC.

The chain carries TRBV24-1 and TRBJ2-2; TRBD1 aligns across 7 bases. CDR1 and CDR2 from the germline V gene are KGHDR and SFDVKD. The CDR3 runs to 15 residues. Trimming cost V 4 bases and J 1 base; bases outside gene matches: 2. The CDR3 protein is CATSEWTGNTGELFF. For the CDR3, the DNA is TGTGCCACCAGTGAATGGACAGGGAACACCGGGGAGCTGTTTTTT.